This TCR beta chain was profiled in a study of T cells in Graves' hyperthyroidism and ophthalmopathy. The sample holds many counts of this clonotype. Amplified regions were TCR beta CDR3 sequences from RNA transcripts. The primer set for the first-round RT-PCR of the TCR CDR3 was HTBI. TCRdb re-derived calls from the multiplex PCR reads in MiXCR, one entry per CDR3 protein. The repertoire has a few hundred thousand distinct CDR3 sequences, 15% to 18% of them found once; the top ten carry 25% to 35%. Patients having uncontrolled infection, another autoimmune disease, pregnancy or lactation were not included. When hyperthyroidism was first diagnosed, the blood sample was taken, preceding any ophthalmopathy symptoms. The CDR3 is made up of 12 amino acids. Germline lookup yields CDR1 GTSNPN and CDR2 SVGIG (reference sequence). V was cut by 2 bases and J by 5 bases, with 8 bases left in between.

The TCR comes from a woman between 18 and 30 years old with Graves' hyperthyroidism that later progressed to Graves' ophthalmopathy. The specimen was blood. V usage is TRBV30 and J usage is TRBJ2-3; no clear D. The CDR3 region is CAWSPAVDTQYF. CDR3 nucleotides: TGTGCCTGGAGTCCCGCAGTAGATACGCAGTATTTT. Looking up the rest from reference TRBV30 and TRBJ2-3 gives the full variable domain: SQTIHQWPATLVQPVGSPLSLECTVEGTSNPNLYWYRQAAGRGLQLLFYSVGIGQISSEVPQNLSASRPQDRQFILSSKKLLLSDSGFYLCAWSPAVDTQYFGPGTRLTVL.